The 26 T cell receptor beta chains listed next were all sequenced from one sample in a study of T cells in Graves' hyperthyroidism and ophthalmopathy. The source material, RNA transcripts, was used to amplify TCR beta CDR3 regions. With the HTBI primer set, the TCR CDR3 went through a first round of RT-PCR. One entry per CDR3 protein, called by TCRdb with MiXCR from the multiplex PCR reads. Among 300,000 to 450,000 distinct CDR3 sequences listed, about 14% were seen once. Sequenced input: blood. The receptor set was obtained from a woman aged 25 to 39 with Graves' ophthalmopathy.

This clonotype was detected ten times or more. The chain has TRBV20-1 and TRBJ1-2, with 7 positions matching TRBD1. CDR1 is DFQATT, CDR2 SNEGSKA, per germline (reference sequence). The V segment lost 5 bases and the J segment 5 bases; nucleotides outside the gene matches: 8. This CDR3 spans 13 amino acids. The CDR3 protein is CSAASGQAYGYTF. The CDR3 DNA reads TGCAGTGCTGCCTCAGGACAGGCTTATGGCTACACCTTC.

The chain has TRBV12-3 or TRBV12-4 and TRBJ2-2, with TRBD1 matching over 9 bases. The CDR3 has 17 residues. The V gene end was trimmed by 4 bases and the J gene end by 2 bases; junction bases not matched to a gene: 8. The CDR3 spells CASSSWTGASNTGELFF. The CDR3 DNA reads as TGTGCCAGCAGTTCGTGGACAGGGGCAAGTAACACCGGGGAGCTGTTTTTT.

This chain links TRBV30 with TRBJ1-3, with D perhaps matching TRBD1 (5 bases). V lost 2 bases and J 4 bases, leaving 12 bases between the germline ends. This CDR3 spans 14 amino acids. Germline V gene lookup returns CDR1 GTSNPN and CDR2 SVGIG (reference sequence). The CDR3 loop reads CAWSPGSGGNTIYF. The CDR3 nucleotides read TGTGCCTGGAGTCCAGGGTCGGGAGGAAACACCATATATTTT. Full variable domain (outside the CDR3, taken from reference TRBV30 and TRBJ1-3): SQTIHQWPATLVQPVGSPLSLECTVEGTSNPNLYWYRQAAGRGLQLLFYSVGIGQISSEVPQNLSASRPQDRQFILSSKKLLLSDSGFYLCAWSPGSGGNTIYFGEGSWLTVV.

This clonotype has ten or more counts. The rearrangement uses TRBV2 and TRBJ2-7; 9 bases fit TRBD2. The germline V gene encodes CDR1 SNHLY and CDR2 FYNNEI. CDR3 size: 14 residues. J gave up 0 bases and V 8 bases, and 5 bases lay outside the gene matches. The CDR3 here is CASRAGGNSYEQYF. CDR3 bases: TGTGCCAGCCGGGCGGGGGGGAACTCCTACGAGCAGTACTTC.

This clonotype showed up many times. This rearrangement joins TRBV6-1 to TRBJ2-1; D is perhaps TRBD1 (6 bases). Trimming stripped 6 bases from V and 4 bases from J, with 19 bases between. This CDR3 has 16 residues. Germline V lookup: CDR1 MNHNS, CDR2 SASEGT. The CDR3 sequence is CASSHGQPWGYNEQFF. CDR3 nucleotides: TGTGCCAGCAGCCACGGACAGCCCTGGGGTTACAATGAGCAGTTCTTC.

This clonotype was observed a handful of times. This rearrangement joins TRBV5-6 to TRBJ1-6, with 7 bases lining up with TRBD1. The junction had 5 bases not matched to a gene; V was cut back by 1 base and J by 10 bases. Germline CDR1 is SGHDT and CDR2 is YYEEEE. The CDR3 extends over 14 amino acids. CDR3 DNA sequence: TGTGCCAGCAGCTTGCGACAGGGATGGTCACCCCTCCACTTT. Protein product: CASSLRQGWSPLHF.

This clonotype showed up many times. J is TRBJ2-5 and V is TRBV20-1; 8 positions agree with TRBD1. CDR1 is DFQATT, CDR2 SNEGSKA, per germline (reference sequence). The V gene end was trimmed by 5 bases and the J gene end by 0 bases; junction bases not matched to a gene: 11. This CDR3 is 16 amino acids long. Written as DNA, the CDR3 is TGCAGTGCTGATGACAGGGGCTATGAGTACCAAGAGACCCAGTACTTC. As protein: CSADDRGYEYQETQYF.

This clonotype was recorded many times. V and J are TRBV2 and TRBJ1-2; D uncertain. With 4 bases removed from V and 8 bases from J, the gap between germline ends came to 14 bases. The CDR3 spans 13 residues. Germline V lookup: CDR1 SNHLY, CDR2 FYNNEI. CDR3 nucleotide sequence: TGTGCCAGCAGTGCCGAGATAAGGGAAGGCTACACCTTC. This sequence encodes CASSAEIREGYTF. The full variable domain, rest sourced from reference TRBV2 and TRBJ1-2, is EPEVTQTPSHQVTQMGQEVILRCVPISNHLYFYWYRQILGQKVEFLVSFYNNEISEKSEIFDDQFSVERPDGSNFTLKIRSTKLEDSAMYFCASSAEIREGYTFGSGTRLTVV.

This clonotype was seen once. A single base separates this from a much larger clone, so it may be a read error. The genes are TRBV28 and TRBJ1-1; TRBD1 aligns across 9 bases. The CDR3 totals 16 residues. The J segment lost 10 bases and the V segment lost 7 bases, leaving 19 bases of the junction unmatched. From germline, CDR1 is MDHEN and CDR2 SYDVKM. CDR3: CASTLGQGIFLSGAFF. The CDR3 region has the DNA TGTGCCAGCACCTTAGGACAGGGGATCTTTCTCTCTGGAGCTTTCTTT.

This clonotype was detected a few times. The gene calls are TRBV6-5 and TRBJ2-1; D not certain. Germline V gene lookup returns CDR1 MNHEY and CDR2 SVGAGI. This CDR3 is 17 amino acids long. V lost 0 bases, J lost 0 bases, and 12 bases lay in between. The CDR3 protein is CASSYSPGSSSYNEQFF. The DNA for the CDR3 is TGTGCCAGCAGTTACTCCCCAGGCTCGAGCTCCTACAATGAGCAGTTCTTC.

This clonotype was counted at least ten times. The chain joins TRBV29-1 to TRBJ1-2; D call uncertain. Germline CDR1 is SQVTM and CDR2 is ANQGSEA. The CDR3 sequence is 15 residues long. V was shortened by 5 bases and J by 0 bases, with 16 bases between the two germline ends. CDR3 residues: CSVNLGRPPNYGYTF. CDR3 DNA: TGCAGCGTTAATTTGGGGAGGCCTCCTAACTATGGCTACACCTTC.

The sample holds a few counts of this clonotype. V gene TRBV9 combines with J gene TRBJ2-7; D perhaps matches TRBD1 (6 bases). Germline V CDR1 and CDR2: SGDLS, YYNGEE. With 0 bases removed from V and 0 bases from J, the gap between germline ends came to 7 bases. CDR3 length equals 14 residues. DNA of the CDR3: TGTGCCAGCAGCGTAGGGGACACCTCCTACGAGCAGTACTTC. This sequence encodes CASSVGDTSYEQYF.

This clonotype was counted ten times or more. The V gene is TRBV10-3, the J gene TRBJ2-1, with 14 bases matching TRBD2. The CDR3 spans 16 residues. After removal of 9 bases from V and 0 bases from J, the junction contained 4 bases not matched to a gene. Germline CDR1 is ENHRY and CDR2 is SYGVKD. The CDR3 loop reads CAMGLAGAHSYNEQFF. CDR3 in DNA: TGTGCCATGGGACTAGCGGGGGCCCACTCCTACAATGAGCAGTTCTTC.

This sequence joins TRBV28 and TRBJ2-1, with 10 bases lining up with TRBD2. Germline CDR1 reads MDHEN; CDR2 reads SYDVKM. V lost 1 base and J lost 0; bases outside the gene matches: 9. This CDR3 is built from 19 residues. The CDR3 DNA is TGTGCCAGCAGTTTATCTAGCGGGGGACACCTGAGCTCCTACAATGAGCAGTTCTTC. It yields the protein CASSLSSGGHLSSYNEQFF.

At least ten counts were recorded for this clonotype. The CDR3 nucleotides read TGTGCCAGCACAACCGGGACAGGGGAGACCCAGTACTTC. Encoded protein: CASTTGTGETQYF. This chain uses TRBV18 with TRBJ2-5, with 9 nucleotides matching TRBD1. There are 13 residues in the CDR3. Germline-derived CDR1 and CDR2 are KGHSH and LQKENI. J lost 5 bases, V lost 8 bases, and 6 bases had no gene match.

This CDR3 is CASSFLGHRISSYNSPLHF. CDR3 in DNA: TGTGCCAGCAGTTTCCTGGGACACCGGATTAGCTCCTATAATTCACCCCTCCACTTT. The gene calls are TRBV12-3 or TRBV12-4 and TRBJ1-6, with D tentatively TRBD1 (6 bases). The ends were cut back, 3 bases at V and 0 bases at J, with 18 bases in the middle. CDR3 length: 19 amino acids.

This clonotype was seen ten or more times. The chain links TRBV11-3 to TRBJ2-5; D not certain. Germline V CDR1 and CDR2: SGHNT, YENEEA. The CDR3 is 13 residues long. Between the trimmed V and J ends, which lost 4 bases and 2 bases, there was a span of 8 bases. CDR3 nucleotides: TGTGCCAGCAGCTGGATAAGTCAAGAGACCCAGTACTTC. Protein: CASSWISQETQYF.

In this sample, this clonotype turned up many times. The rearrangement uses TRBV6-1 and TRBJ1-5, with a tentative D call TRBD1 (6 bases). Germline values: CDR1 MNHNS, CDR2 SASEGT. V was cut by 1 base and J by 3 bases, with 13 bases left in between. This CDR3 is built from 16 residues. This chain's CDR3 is CASSEGSRGPNQPQHF. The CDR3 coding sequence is TGTGCCAGCAGTGAAGGGTCCAGGGGTCCCAATCAGCCCCAGCATTTT.

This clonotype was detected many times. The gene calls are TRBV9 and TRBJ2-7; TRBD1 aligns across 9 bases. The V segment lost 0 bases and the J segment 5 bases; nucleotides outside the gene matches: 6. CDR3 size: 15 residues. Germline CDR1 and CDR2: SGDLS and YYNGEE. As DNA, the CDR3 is TGTGCCAGCAGCGTAGAGGGGGACAGGGAGCACGAGCAGTACTTC. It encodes CASSVEGDREHEQYF.

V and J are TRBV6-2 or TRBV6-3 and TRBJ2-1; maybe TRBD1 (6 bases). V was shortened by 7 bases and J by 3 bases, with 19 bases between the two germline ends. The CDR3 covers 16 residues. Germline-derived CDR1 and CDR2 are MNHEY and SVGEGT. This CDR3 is CASTGTRLRNYNEQFF. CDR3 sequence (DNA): TGTGCCAGCACCGGGACACGGCTCAGAAACTACAATGAGCAGTTCTTC.

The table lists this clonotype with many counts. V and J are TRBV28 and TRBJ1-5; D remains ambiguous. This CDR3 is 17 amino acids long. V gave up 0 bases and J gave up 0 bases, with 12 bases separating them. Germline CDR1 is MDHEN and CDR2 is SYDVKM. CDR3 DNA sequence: TGTGCCAGCAGTTTATGGGTCGGCCCGGATAGCAATCAGCCCCAGCATTTT. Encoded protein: CASSLWVGPDSNQPQHF.

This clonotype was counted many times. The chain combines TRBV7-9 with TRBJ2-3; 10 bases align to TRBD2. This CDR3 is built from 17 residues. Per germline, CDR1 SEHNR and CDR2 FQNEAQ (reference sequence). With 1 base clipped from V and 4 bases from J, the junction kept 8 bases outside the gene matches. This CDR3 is CASSLGVSGGPADTQYF. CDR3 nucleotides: TGTGCCAGCAGCTTAGGTGTTAGCGGGGGGCCCGCAGATACGCAGTATTTT.

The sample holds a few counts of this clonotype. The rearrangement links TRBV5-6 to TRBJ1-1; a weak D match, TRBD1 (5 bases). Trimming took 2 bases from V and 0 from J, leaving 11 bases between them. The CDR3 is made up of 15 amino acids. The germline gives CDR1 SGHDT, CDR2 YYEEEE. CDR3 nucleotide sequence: TGTGCCAGCAGCTTTGGGGCAACCATGAACACTGAAGCTTTCTTT. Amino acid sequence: CASSFGATMNTEAFF.

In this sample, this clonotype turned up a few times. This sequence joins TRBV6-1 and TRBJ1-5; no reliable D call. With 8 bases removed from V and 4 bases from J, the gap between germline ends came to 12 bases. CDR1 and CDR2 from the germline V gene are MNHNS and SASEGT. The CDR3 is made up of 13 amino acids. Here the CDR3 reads CASGRPRNQPQHF. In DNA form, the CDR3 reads TGTGCCAGCGGAAGACCTAGAAATCAGCCCCAGCATTTT.

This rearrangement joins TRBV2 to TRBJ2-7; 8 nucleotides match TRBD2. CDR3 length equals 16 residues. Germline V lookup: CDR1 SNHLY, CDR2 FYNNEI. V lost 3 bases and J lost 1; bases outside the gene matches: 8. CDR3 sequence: CASSESSGARSYEQYF. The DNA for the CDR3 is TGTGCCAGCAGTGAGAGTAGCGGGGCCCGTTCCTACGAGCAGTACTTC.

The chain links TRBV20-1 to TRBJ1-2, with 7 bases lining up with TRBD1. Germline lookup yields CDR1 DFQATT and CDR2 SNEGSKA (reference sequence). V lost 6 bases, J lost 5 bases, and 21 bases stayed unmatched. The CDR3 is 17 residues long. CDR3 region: CSAPQGDSVLLSYGYTF. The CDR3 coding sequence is TGCAGTGCCCCGCAGGGGGACAGTGTACTTTTGAGTTATGGCTACACCTTC.